The 32 T cell receptor beta chains in this list originate from one sample, sequenced in a study of CD8 T cells in ankylosing spondylitis. One entry per CDR3 protein results from TCRdb running MiXCR on the 5' RACE reads. This sample has some 220,000 distinct CDR3 sequences; around 7.9% occur once, and the top ten carry 13% to 15%. Their antigen targets remain unknown. Study observations and caveats: Seemingly characteristic of ankylosing spondylitis blood was a TCR beta motif consisting of under ten highly homologous variants.

Sequenced input: blood, either unsorted or a sorted T cell fraction (not recorded which). The origin of the receptors is a male donor with ankylosing spondylitis.

In its sample, this clonotype was seen many times. The chain joins TRBV15 to TRBJ2-3, with 10 bases lining up with TRBD1. CDR3 length equals 15 residues. CDR1 and CDR2 from the germline V gene are LNHNV and YYDKDF (reference sequence). V lost 4 bases and J lost 4; bases outside the gene matches: 5. In nucleotides, the CDR3 is TGTGCCACCAGCACCCGGGACAGGGGCCCAGATACGCAGTATTTT. Translation: CATSTRDRGPDTQYF.

This clonotype was counted ten times or more. The chain combines TRBV5-1 with TRBJ1-2; D unclear. V gave up 4 bases and J gave up 6 bases, with 19 bases separating them. Germline CDR1 and CDR2: SGHRS and YFSETQ. This CDR3 comprises 15 residues. The CDR3 here is CASSPREQHINGYTF. The CDR3 DNA follows: TGCGCCAGCAGCCCTCGCGAACAGCATATTAATGGCTACACCTTC.

The chain uses TRBV12-3 or TRBV12-4 and TRBJ2-1, with 8 bases that match TRBD2. The junction had 18 bases not matched to a gene; V was cut back by 8 bases and J by 3 bases. CDR3 length: 18 residues. As DNA, the CDR3 is TGTGCCAGCCTACCGGAGACTAGCGCCCACAGGAACTACAATGAGCAGTTCTTC. This codes for CASLPETSAHRNYNEQFF.

This clonotype came up a few times. CDR3 sequence: CASSDRDFTYEQYF. In nucleotides, the CDR3 is TGTGCCAGCAGTGACAGGGATTTCACCTACGAGCAGTACTTC. This chain links TRBV6-1 with TRBJ2-7; perhaps TRBD1 as D (5 bases). Between the trimmed V and J ends, which lost 3 bases and 2 bases, there was a span of 11 bases. The CDR3 runs to 14 residues. Germline CDR1 reads MNHNS; CDR2 reads SASEGT.

This clonotype was counted a few times. J is TRBJ2-3 and V is TRBV20-1; D perhaps matches TRBD2 (6 bases). V shed 6 bases and J shed 5 bases, with 21 bases lying between them. The CDR3 is 15 residues long. CDR1 and CDR2 from the germline V gene are DFQATT and SNEGSKA (reference sequence). The CDR3 is CSADRDSAPEDTQYF. The CDR3 DNA follows: TGCAGTGCCGACCGGGACTCGGCGCCGGAAGATACGCAGTATTTT.

This clonotype was recorded at least ten times. The gene calls are TRBV27 and TRBJ2-1, with no clear D. Trimming shortened V by 7 bases and J by 13 bases, and 17 bases separated the two germline ends. The CDR3 length is 12 residues. CDR1 and CDR2 from the germline V gene are MNHEY and SMNVEV (reference sequence). The CDR3 DNA reads as TGTGCCAGCATTTCAGGCAGGCACGTTCAGTTCTTC. It translates to CASISGRHVQFF.

This clonotype has ten or more counts. The V and J genes are TRBV14 and TRBJ2-7, with D possibly matching TRBD2 (5 bases). The CDR3 totals 17 residues. Germline CDR1 is SGHDN and CDR2 is FVKESK. V lost 0 bases, J lost 4 bases, and 19 bases lay in between. The CDR3 region is CASSQDIAGVAPYEQYF. The CDR3 DNA is TGTGCCAGCAGCCAAGATATTGCCGGGGTGGCTCCATACGAGCAGTACTTC.

This clonotype occurred many times. The chain links TRBV4-3 to TRBJ2-5, with 7 bases that match TRBD1. Unmatched junction bases numbered 8, after V lost 4 bases and J lost 3 bases. The germline V gene has CDR1 LGHNA and CDR2 YSLEER. The CDR3 has 15 amino acids. CDR3 residues: CASSLLGTAKETQYF. DNA for the CDR3: TGCGCCAGCAGCCTTCTAGGGACAGCCAAAGAGACCCAGTACTTC.

This clonotype was recorded at least ten times. The DNA of the CDR3 is TGTGCCAGCAGCGTAGCGGGAGCGGACTACAATGAGCAGTTCTTC. Encoded protein: CASSVAGADYNEQFF. V gene TRBV9 combines with J gene TRBJ2-1; possibly TRBD2 for D (6 bases). This CDR3 region has 15 residues. Trimming removed 0 bases at V and 3 bases at J, with 10 bases between. Germline assignment: CDR1 SGDLS and CDR2 YYNGEE. The full variable domain, completed using reference TRBV9 and TRBJ2-1, is DSGVTQTPKHLITATGQRVTLRCSPRSGDLSVYWYQQSLDQGLQFLIQYYNGEERAKGNILERFSAQQFPDLHSELNLSSLELGDSALYFCASSVAGADYNEQFFGPGTRLTVL.

There are many counts of this clonotype. J is TRBJ1-2 and V is TRBV7-9; D not certain. The CDR3 is made up of 15 amino acids. The germline V and J ends were trimmed by 5 bases and 0 bases, with 13 bases remaining between them. Germline loops: CDR1 SEHNR, CDR2 FQNEAQ (reference sequence). The CDR3 DNA is TGTGCCAGCAGCCCGAGGTCCCAAGCTAACTATGGCTACACCTTC. Its translation: CASSPRSQANYGYTF.

On this clonotype itself: Since a much larger clone is just one base distant, this may be a read error. The genes are TRBV11-2 and TRBJ2-1; D is unresolved. In germline, CDR1 is SGHAT, CDR2 FQNNGV. The CDR3 length is 12 residues. For the CDR3, the DNA is TGTGCCATCAGCTCCCAAAGCAATGAGCAGTTCTTC. Translating it yields CAISSQSNEQFF.

This clonotype was found many times. The chain joins TRBV29-1 to TRBJ2-4; tentatively, D is TRBD1 (6 bases). The CDR3 runs to 17 residues. Trimming cost V 2 bases and J 0 bases, with 17 bases left between them. Per the germline V gene, CDR1 is SQVTM and CDR2 is ANQGSEA. The CDR3: CSVELYRVEVAKNIQYF. As DNA, the CDR3 is TGCAGCGTTGAACTATACAGGGTGGAAGTAGCCAAAAACATTCAGTACTTC.

This clonotype appeared many times. V and J are TRBV28 and TRBJ2-7; TRBD2 matches at 8 bases. The V segment lost 5 bases and the J segment 4 bases; nucleotides outside the gene matches: 7. The CDR3 contains 14 residues. Germline V gene lookup returns CDR1 MDHEN and CDR2 SYDVKM. The CDR3 loop is CASSLVLAGYEQYF. CDR3 DNA: TGTGCCAGCAGTCTAGTATTAGCGGGATACGAGCAGTACTTC.

There are a few counts of this clonotype. This chain links TRBV20-1 with TRBJ2-1; 7 nucleotides line up with TRBD2. Germline V lookup: CDR1 DFQATT, CDR2 SNEGSKA (reference sequence). Trimming removed 6 bases from V and 0 bases from J; junction bases left unmatched: 17. The CDR3 is 18 residues long. CDR3 nucleotides: TGCAGTGCCCCCCAAGGGCTAGCGGCTCCGAGCTCCTACAATGAGCAGTTCTTC. As protein: CSAPQGLAAPSSYNEQFF.

J is TRBJ2-7 and V is TRBV7-8, with D possibly being TRBD1 (6 bases). The germline CDR1 and CDR2 sequences are SGHVS and FQNEAQ. The CDR3 runs 13 residues. The V gene lost 3 bases and the J gene lost 3 bases, with 9 bases spanning the gap. In DNA, the CDR3 is TGTGCCAGCAGCTTCGGACAGTTCTACGAGCAGTACTTC. It is translated as CASSFGQFYEQYF.

This clonotype has a count of ten or more. The J gene is TRBJ2-2, the V gene TRBV4-2, with 8 bases matching TRBD2. Germline CDR1 reads LGHNA; CDR2 reads YNFKEQ. V lost 3 bases to trimming and J lost 2 bases; unmatched junction nucleotides: 8. The CDR3 sequence is 17 residues long. The CDR3 nucleotides are TGTGCCAGCAGCCATCGTTGGCGGGAGGATAACACCGGGGAGCTGTTTTTT. Translating it yields CASSHRWREDNTGELFF.

This clonotype was counted ten times or more. This rearrangement joins TRBV24-1 to TRBJ2-3; 7 bases line up with TRBD2. Trimming at V came to 4 bases and at J to 3 bases, leaving 15 bases not matched to a gene. This CDR3 has 18 residues. CDR1 is KGHDR, CDR2 SFDVKD, per germline. The CDR3 DNA follows: TGTGCCACCAGTGACGTCAAAGGACCAGCGGGAATGACAGATACGCAGTATTTT. Translated: CATSDVKGPAGMTDTQYF.

This clonotype appeared a few times. V is TRBV4-3 and J is TRBJ1-1, with D unresolved. Per germline, CDR1 LGHNA and CDR2 YSLEER. The CDR3 is made up of 16 amino acids. Trimming shortened V by 4 bases and J by 0 bases, and 15 bases separated the two germline ends. The CDR3 region has the DNA TGCGCCAGCAGCCCGACCCATTGGAGCATGAACACTGAAGCTTTCTTT. It codes for CASSPTHWSMNTEAFF.

This clonotype has at least ten counts. This chain connects TRBV29-1 to TRBJ2-7; 9 bases agree with TRBD1. Looked up from germline, CDR1 is SQVTM and CDR2 is ANQGSEA. V shed 1 base and J 2 bases; nucleotides not matched to a gene: 12. The CDR3 contains 17 residues. DNA for the CDR3: TGCAGCGTTGAAGCTCCCTTGGGACAGGGTGTAACCTACGAGCAGTACTTC. Translating gives CSVEAPLGQGVTYEQYF.

This clonotype was seen at least ten times. This rearrangement joins TRBV29-1 to TRBJ1-2; D gene uncertain. Germline V CDR1 and CDR2: SQVTM, ANQGSEA. V was cut by 2 bases and J by 0 bases, with 16 bases left in between. The CDR3 is 16 amino acids. In DNA form, the CDR3 reads TGCAGCGTTGAAATACTGGCGACCGGATCTAACTATGGCTACACCTTC. Amino acid sequence: CSVEILATGSNYGYTF.

CDR3 sequence (DNA): TGTGCCAGCAGTTACTCAGGGGTGTACGAGCAGTACTTC. It yields the protein CASSYSGVYEQYF. This chain uses TRBV6-5 with TRBJ2-7; possibly TRBD1 for D (5 bases). Germline CDR1 MNHEY, CDR2 SVGAGI. The CDR3 spans 13 residues. V shed 0 bases and J shed 4 bases, with 7 bases lying between them.

This clonotype was seen a handful of times. V is TRBV7-6 and J is TRBJ2-7; 8 bases line up with TRBD2. J gave up 3 bases and V 5 bases, and 9 bases lay outside the gene matches. Germline CDR1 SGHVS, CDR2 FNYEAQ. This CDR3 region has 15 residues. This CDR3 reads CASSLGLEVGYEQYF. CDR3 nucleotides: TGTGCCAGCAGCCTGGGACTAGAGGTTGGCTACGAGCAGTACTTC.

The chain joins TRBV5-6 to TRBJ1-2, with D uncertain. Germline lookup yields CDR1 SGHDT and CDR2 YYEEEE. The CDR3 is 16 amino acids. V was pared by 0 bases and J by 3 bases, with 15 bases between. The CDR3 is CASSLEVGERYYGYTF. In nucleotides, the CDR3 is TGTGCCAGCAGCTTGGAGGTCGGGGAGCGATACTATGGCTACACCTTC.

At least ten counts were recorded for this clonotype. The rearrangement joins TRBV9 to TRBJ2-2; 15 bases are shared with TRBD2. CDR3 length equals 16 residues. The junction had 2 bases not matched to a gene; V was cut back by 2 bases and J by 6 bases. Germline V gene sequence: CDR1 SGDLS, CDR2 YYNGEE. CDR3 loop: CASSVGTSGRSGELFF. Here the CDR3 DNA reads TGTGCCAGCAGCGTCGGGACTAGCGGGAGGTCCGGGGAGCTGTTTTTT.

The J gene is TRBJ2-1, the V gene TRBV6-5; D uncertain. Germline CDR1 is MNHEY and CDR2 is SVGAGI. The CDR3 is made up of 14 amino acids. The V gene lost 2 bases and the J gene lost 2 bases, with 7 bases spanning the gap. CDR3: CASSYEKTYNEQFF. DNA for the CDR3: TGTGCCAGCAGTTACGAGAAAACCTACAATGAGCAGTTCTTC.

This clonotype was seen a few times. This sequence joins TRBV7-6 and TRBJ1-6; 10 bases are a match to TRBD1. There are 14 residues in the CDR3. Germline V gives CDR1 SGHVS, CDR2 FNYEAQ. Trimming at V came to 6 bases and at J to 8 bases, leaving 4 bases not matched to a gene. The CDR3 DNA follows: TGTGCCAGCAGGGCCGGGACAGGGGATTCACCCCTCCACTTT. Its translation is CASRAGTGDSPLHF. The complete variable domain, with remaining parts taken from reference TRBV7-6 and TRBJ1-6, reads GAGVSQSPRYKVTKRGQDVALRCDPISGHVSLYWYRQALGQGPEFLTYFNYEAQQDKSGLPNDRFSAERPEGSISTLTIQRTEQRDSAMYRCASRAGTGDSPLHFGNGTRLTVT.

This clonotype was seen ten or more times. The V gene is TRBV4-2, the J gene TRBJ2-1; D perhaps matches TRBD2 (6 bases). The CDR3 has 15 amino acids. Trimming shortened V by 5 bases and J by 4 bases, and 15 bases separated the two germline ends. Per germline, CDR1 LGHNA and CDR2 YNFKEQ. The CDR3 reads CASSLDRGDYNEQFF. CDR3 nucleotides: TGTGCCAGCAGCTTGGACCGCGGGGATTACAATGAGCAGTTCTTC.

This clonotype occurred many times. The gene calls are TRBV6-5 and TRBJ2-3; 8 nucleotides agree with TRBD2. With 0 bases clipped from V and 8 bases from J, the junction kept 10 bases outside the gene matches. The germline CDR1 and CDR2 sequences are MNHEY and SVGAGI. The CDR3 extends over 16 amino acids. The chain's CDR3 is CASSYSLAGPVGTQYF. CDR3 nucleotide sequence: TGTGCCAGCAGTTACTCCCTAGCGGGTCCGGTCGGTACGCAGTATTTT.

This clonotype appeared many times. The chain links TRBV24-1 to TRBJ1-2; no clear D. V lost 5 bases and J lost 3, with 12 bases in between. From germline, CDR1 is KGHDR and CDR2 SFDVKD. The CDR3 is 14 residues long. CDR3: CATSASGHYYGYTF. CDR3 coding DNA: TGTGCCACCAGTGCTTCTGGGCATTACTATGGCTACACCTTC.

This clonotype was seen repeatedly, ten times or more. The chain links TRBV4-3 to TRBJ2-1, with D maybe TRBD1 (7 bases). Per the germline V gene, CDR1 is LGHNA and CDR2 is YSLEER. Trimming took off 0 bases at V and 9 bases at J, with 21 bases between the two ends. The CDR3 has 17 residues. CDR3 region: CASSQDLVFAGGGEQFF. For the CDR3, the DNA is TGCGCCAGCAGCCAAGATCTGGTCTTCGCAGGGGGAGGTGAGCAGTTCTTC.

This clonotype came up many times. The J gene is TRBJ1-1, the V gene TRBV6-5, with TRBD1 matching over 8 bases. The ends lost 3 bases at V and 9 bases at J; junction bases unmatched: 12. Per germline, CDR1 MNHEY and CDR2 SVGAGI. The CDR3 loop spans 15 amino acids. The CDR3 region has the DNA TGTGCCAGCAGTTATAACCCAGGGGGCCAGAGTCAAGCTTTCTTT. This translates into CASSYNPGGQSQAFF.

This clonotype showed up many times. This chain uses TRBV5-1 with TRBJ1-3; D remains unclear. V was pared by 0 bases and J by 2 bases, with 6 bases between. The germline V gene has CDR1 SGHRS and CDR2 YFSETQ. This CDR3 contains 14 residues. DNA of the CDR3: TGCGCCAGCAGCTTGGTGGCAGCTGGAAACACCATATATTTT. It specifies CASSLVAAGNTIYF.